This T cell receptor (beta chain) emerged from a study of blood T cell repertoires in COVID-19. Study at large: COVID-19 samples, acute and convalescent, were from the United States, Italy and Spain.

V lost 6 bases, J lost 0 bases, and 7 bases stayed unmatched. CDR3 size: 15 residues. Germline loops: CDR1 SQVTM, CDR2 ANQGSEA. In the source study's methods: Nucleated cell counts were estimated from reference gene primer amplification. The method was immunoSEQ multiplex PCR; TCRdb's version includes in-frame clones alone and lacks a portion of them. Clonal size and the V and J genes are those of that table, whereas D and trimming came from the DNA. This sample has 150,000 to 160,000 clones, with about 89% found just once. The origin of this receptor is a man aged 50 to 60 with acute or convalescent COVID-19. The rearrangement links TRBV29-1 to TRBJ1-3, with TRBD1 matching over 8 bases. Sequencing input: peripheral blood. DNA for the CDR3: TGCAGCGTGAGGGACAGGATGCTCTCTGGAAACACCATATATTTT. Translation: CSVRDRMLSGNTIYF.